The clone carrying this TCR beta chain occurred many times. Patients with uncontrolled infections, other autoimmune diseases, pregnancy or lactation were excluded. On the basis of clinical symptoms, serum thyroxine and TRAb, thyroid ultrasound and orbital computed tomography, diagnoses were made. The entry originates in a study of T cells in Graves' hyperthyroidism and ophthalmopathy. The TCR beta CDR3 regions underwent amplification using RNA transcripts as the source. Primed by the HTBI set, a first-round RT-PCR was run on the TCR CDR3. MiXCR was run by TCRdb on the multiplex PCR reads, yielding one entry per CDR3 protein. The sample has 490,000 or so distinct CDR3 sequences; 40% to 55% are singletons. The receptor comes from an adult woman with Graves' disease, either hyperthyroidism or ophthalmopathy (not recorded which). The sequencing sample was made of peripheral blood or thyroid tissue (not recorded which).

For the CDR3, the DNA is TGTGCCAGCAGCTTGCGCAGGGGGCGAAATGTCGGTCGTTACACCTTC. The encoded protein is CASSLRRGRNVGRYTF. The J gene is TRBJ1-2, the V gene TRBV11-2, with 8 bases matching TRBD1. Per germline, CDR1 SGHAT and CDR2 FQNNGV. The length of the CDR3 is 16 residues. The V and J ends lost 3 bases and 11 bases, in that order; junction bases with no gene match: 17.